These T cell receptor beta chains were read from a single sample in a study of blood T cells in healthy people across ages. Using its own MiXCR run on the 5' RACE reads, TCRdb lists one record per CDR3 protein. The sample includes approximately 1,700,000 distinct CDR3 sequences, more than 35% of them seen just once. Source material: blood. The receptors were sampled from a human donor in good health. The conserved cysteine and the conserved F or W are not part of the CDR3 here. D genes are given only for firm matches. Not all rows give a size; the values are once, few, many and, for expanded clones, a class.

clone_size j_call v_call d_call cdr3_aa
few TRBJ2-7 TRBV7-9 TRBD1 ASNSADRHPYEQY
NA TRBJ1-2 TRBV7-2 NA ASSLGAEVNYGYT
few TRBJ1-2 TRBV6-6 TRBD1 ASRAGQGVYGYT
many TRBJ1-2 TRBV29-1 NA SAPLPNYGYT
many NA TRBV29-1 NA SASMFNEQY
NA TRBJ2-7 TRBV6-5 NA ASSYSPGAYEQY
few TRBJ2-5 TRBV4-3 NA ASSQEWPGVRTQY
once TRBJ1-5 TRBV18 NA ASSPLPTEPQH
NA NA TRBV9 TRBD1 ASSLGTGRLDEQY
once TRBJ1-1 TRBV29-1 NA SGSTQLNTEAF
few TRBJ2-3 TRBV28 TRBD1 ASSFGQAGDTQY
few TRBJ1-2 TRBV25-1 NA ASSEGRAFFYGYT
once TRBJ1-5 TRBV12-3/TRBV12-4 TRBD1 ASRPTGGRQPQH
NA TRBJ2-4 TRBV12-5 NA ASGLPSRGAPNIQY
NA TRBJ1-2 TRBV7-9 TRBD1 ASTQPSTGGGPYGYT
few TRBJ2-1 TRBV2 NA ASRGEGEDYNEQF
NA TRBJ2-1 TRBV20-1 NA SAVQGIGYNEQF
NA TRBJ2-7 TRBV29-1 NA STKIGSSYEQY
few TRBJ2-1 TRBV7-9 NA ASSRRGGWSSYNEQF
few TRBJ2-3 TRBV24-1 TRBD1 ATRPRDSPSPDTQY
NA TRBJ2-3 TRBV5-1 TRBD1 ASSLGQGAYTDTQY
NA TRBJ2-1 TRBV3-1 NA ASSSTQNSYNEQF
NA TRBJ2-3 TRBV18 TRBD2 ASSPVSGGSTDTQY
NA TRBJ1-6 TRBV5-6 NA ASSLGRGDPYNSPLH
NA TRBJ2-3 TRBV20-1 NA SATPHTDRTDTQY
NA NA TRBV10-3 NA AISEGKDAHGEQY
NA NA TRBV7-8 TRBD2 ASSFWPSGVEETQY
few TRBJ1-2 TRBV6-2/TRBV6-3 NA ASSWSGGYT
few TRBJ2-6 TRBV18 NA ASSPLGPSSRGANVLT